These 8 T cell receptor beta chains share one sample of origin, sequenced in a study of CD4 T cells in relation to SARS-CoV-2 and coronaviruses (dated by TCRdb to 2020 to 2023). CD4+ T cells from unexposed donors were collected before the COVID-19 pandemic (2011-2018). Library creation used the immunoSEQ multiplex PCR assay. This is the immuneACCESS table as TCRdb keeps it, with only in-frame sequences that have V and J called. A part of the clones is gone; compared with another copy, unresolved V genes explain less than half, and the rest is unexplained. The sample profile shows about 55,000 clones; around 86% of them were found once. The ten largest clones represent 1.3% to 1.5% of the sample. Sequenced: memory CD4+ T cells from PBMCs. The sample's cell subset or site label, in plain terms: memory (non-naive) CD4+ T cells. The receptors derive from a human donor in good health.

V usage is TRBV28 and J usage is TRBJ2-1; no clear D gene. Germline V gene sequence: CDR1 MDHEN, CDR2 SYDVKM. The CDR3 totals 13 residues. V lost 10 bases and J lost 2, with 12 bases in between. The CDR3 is CATHLGTYNEQFF. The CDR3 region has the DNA TGTGCCACCCACTTGGGTACCTACAATGAGCAGTTCTTC.

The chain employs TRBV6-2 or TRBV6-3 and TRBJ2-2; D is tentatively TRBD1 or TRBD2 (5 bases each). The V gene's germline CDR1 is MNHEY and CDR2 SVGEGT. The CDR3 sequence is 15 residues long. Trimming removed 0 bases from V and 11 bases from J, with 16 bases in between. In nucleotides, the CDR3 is TGTGCCAGCAGTTACTCGCCCCAGGGACGGGGAGAGCTGTTTTTT. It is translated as CASSYSPQGRGELFF.

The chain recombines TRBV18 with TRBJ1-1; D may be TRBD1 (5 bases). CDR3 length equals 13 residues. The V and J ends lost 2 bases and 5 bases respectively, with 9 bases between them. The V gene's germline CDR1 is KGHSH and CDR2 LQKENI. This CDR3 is CASSPGRGTEAFF. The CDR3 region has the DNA TGTGCCAGCTCACCAGGTCGGGGGACTGAAGCTTTCTTT. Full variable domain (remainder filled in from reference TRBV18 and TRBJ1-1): NAGVMQNPRHLVRRRGQEARLRCSPMKGHSHVYWYRQLPEEGLKFMVYLQKENIIDESGMPKERFSAEFPKEGPSILRIQQVVRGDSAAYFCASSPGRGTEAFFGQGTRLTVV.

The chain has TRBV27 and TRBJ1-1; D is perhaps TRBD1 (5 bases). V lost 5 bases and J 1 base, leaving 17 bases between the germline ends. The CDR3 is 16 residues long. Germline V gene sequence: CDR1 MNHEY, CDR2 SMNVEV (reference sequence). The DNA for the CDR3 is TGTGCCAGCAGTCCCCGTGGGGCGGGGACGAACACTGAAGCTTTCTTT. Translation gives CASSPRGAGTNTEAFF.

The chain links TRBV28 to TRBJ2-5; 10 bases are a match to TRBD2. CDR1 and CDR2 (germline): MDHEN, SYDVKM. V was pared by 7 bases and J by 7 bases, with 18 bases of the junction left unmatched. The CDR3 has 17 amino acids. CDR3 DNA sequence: TGTGCCAGCATGACCATCATAGCGGGAGGCCTAGCGCGGACCCAGTACTTC. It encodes CASMTIIAGGLARTQYF.

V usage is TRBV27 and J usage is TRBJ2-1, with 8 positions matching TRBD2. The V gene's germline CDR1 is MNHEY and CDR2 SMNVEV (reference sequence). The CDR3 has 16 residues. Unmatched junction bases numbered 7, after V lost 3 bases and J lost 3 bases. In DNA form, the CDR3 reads TGTGCCAGCAGTTTGATGCGGGAGGCCCTCTACAATGAGCAGTTCTTC. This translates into CASSLMREALYNEQFF.

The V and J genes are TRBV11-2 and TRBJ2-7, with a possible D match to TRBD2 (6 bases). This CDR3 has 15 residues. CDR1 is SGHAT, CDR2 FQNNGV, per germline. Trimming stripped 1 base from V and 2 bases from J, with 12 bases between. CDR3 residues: CASSLGLAFAYEQYF. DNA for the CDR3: TGTGCCAGCAGCTTAGGTCTAGCGTTTGCCTACGAGCAGTACTTC.

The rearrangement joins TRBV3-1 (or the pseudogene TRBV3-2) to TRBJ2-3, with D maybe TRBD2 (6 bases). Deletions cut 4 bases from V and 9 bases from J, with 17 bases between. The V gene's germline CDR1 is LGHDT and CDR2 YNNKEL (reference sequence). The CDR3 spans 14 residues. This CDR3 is CASSLRREGWTQYF. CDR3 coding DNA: TGTGCCAGCAGCCTCCGGAGGGAAGGTTGGACGCAGTATTTT.